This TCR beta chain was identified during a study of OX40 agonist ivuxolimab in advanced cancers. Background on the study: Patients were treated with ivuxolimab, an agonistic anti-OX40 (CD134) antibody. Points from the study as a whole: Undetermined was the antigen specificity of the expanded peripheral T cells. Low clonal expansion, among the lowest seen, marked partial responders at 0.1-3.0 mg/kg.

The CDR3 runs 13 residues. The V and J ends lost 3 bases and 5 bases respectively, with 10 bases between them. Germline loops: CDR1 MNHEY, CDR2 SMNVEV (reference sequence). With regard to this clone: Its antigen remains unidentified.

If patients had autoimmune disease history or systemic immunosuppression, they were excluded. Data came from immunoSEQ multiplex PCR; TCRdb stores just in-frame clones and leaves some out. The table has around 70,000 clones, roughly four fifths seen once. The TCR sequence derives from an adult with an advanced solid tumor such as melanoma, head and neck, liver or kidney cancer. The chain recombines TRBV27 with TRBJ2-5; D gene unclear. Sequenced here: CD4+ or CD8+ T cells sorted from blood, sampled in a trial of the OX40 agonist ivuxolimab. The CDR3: CASSFLGTETQYF. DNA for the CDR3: TGTGCCAGCAGTTTTCTAGGAACGGAGACCCAGTACTTC.